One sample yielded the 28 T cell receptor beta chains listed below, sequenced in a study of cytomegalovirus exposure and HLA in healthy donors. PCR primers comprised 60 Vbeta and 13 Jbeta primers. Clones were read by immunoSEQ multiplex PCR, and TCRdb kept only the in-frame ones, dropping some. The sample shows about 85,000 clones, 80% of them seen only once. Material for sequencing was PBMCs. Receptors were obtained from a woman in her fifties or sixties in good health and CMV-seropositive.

CDR3 DNA sequence: TGTGCCAGCAGCCCTCGTTTTCGAGACTACGAGCAGTACTTC. It encodes CASSPRFRDYEQYF. The gene calls are TRBV11-2 and TRBJ2-5; D call uncertain. The J call may be in error: the DNA end matches TRBJ2-7 better. This CDR3 is built from 14 residues. Germline CDR1 SGHAT, CDR2 FQNNGV.

The CDR3 DNA sequence: TGTGCCAGCAGCTTAGGGACAGGGCGAGGCACAGATACGCAGTATTTT. The encoded protein is CASSLGTGRGTDTQYF. The V and J genes are TRBV7-2 and TRBJ2-3, with 8 bases fitting TRBD1. The trim removed 1 base at V and 1 base at J, leaving 4 bases unmatched. This CDR3 has 16 amino acids. Germline V gives CDR1 SGHTA, CDR2 FQGNSA. Together with reference TRBV7-2 and TRBJ2-3, the CDR3 gives the full variable domain: GAGVSQSPSNKVTEKGKDVELRCDPISGHTALYWYRQSLGQGLEFLIYFQGNSAPDKSGLPSDRFSAERTGGSVSTLTIQRTQQEDSAVYLCASSLGTGRGTDTQYFGPGTRLTVL.

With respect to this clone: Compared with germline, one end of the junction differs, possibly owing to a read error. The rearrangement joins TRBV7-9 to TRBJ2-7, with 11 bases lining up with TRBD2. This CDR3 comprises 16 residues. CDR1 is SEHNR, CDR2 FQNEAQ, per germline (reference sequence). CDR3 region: CSSSLAGTSGSYEQYF. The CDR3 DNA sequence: TGTTCCAGCAGCTTAGCTGGGACTAGCGGCTCCTACGAGCAGTACTTC. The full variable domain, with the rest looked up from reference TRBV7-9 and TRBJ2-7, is DTGVSQNPRHKITKRGQNVTFRCDPISEHNRLYWYRQTLGQGPEFLTYFQNEAQLEKSRLLSDRFSAERPKGSFSTLEIQRTEQGDSAMYLCSSSLAGTSGSYEQYFGPGTRLTVT.

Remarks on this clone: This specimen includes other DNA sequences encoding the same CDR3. The CDR3 is CASSPGQGPGNTIYF. In DNA, the CDR3 is TGTGCCAGCAGCCCCGGACAGGGCCCTGGAAACACCATATATTTT. The rearrangement links TRBV11-3 to TRBJ1-3, with TRBD1 matching 8 bases. The trim removed 5 bases at V and 2 bases at J, leaving 5 bases unmatched. The CDR3 extends over 15 amino acids. Germline-derived CDR1 and CDR2 are SGHNT and YENEEA.

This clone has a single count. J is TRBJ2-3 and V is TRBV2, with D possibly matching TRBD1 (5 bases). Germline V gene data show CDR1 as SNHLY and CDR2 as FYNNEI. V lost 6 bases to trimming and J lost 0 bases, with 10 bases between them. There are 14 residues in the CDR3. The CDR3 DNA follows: TGTGCCAGCAGCGACAGTTCTAGCACAGATACGCAGTATTTT. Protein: CASSDSSSTDTQYF.

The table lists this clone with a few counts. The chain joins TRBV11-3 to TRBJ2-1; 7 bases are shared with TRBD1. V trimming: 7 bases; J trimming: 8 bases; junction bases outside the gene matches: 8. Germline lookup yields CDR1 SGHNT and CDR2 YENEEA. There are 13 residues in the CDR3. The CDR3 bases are TGTGCCAGCACCCGACAGGGATCTGATGAGCAGTTCTTC. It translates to CASTRQGSDEQFF.

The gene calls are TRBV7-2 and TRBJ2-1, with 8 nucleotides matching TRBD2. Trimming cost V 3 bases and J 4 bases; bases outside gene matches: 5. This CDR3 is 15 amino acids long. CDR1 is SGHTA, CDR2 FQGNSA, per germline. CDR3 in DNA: TGTGCCAGCAGCTTTAGGCGGGGGGCTTACAATGAGCAGTTCTTC. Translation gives CASSFRRGAYNEQFF.

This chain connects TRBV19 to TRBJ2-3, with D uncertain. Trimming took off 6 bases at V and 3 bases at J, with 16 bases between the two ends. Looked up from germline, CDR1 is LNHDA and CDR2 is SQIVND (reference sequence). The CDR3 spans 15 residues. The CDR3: CASSFSPGGTDTQYF. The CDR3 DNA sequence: TGTGCCAGTAGCTTCTCCCCAGGTGGAACAGATACGCAGTATTTT.

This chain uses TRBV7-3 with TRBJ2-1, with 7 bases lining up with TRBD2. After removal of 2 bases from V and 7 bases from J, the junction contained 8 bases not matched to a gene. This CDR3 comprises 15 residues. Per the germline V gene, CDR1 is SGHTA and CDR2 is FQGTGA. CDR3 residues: CASSLYTGGGNEQFF. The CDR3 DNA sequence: TGTGCCAGCAGCTTATATACGGGAGGCGGTAATGAGCAGTTCTTC.

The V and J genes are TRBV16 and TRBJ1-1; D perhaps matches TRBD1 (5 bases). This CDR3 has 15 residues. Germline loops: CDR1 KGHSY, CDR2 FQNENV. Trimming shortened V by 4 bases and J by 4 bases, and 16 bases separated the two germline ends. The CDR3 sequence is CASSLLGVGGTEAFF. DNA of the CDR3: TGTGCCAGCAGCCTCCTAGGCGTGGGGGGCACTGAAGCTTTCTTT.

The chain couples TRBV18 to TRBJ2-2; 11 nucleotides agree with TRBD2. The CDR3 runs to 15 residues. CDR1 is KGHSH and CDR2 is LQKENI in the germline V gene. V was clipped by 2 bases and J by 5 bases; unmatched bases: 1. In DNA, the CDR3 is TGTGCCAGCTCACCAGGGACTAGCGGAACCGGGGAGCTGTTTTTT. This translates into CASSPGTSGTGELFF.

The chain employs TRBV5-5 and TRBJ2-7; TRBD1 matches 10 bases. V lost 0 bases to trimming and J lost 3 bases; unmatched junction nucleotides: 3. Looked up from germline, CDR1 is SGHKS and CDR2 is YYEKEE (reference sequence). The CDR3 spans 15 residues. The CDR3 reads CASSLVGTGDYEQYV. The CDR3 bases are TGTGCCAGCAGCTTGGTGGGGACAGGGGACTACGAGCAGTACGTC.

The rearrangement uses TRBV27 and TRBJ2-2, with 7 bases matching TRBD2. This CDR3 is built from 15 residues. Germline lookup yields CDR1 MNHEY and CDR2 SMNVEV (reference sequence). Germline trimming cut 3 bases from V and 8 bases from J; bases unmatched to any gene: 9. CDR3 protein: CASSFWSGARGELFF. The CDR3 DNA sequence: TGTGCCAGCAGTTTTTGGAGCGGGGCACGGGGGGAGCTGTTTTTT.

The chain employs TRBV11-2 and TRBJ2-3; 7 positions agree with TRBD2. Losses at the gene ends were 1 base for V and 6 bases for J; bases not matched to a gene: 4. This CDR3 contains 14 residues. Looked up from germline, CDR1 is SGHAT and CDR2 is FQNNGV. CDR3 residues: CASSLGGGPDTQYF. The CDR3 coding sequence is TGTGCCAGCAGCTTAGGGGGAGGGCCCGATACGCAGTATTTT.

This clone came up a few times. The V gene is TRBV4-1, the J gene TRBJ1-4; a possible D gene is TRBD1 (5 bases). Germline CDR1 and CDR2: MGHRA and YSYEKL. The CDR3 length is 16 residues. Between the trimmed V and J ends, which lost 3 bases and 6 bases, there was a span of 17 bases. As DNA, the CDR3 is TGCGCCAGCAGCCATGAGAAAGGGTGGGGGGATGAAAAACTGTTTTTT. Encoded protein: CASSHEKGWGDEKLFF.

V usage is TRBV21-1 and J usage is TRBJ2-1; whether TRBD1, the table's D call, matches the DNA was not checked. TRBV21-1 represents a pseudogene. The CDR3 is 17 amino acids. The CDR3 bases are TGTGCCAGCAGCAAAGGGGGGGCGGGACAGAGATTCAATGAGCAGTTCTTC. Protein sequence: CASSKGGAGQRFNEQFF.

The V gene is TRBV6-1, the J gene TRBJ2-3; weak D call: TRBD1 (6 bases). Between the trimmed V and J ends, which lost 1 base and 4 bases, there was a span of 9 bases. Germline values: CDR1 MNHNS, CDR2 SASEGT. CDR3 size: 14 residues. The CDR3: CASSEGQGSDTQYF. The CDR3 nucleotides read TGTGCCAGCAGTGAAGGGCAGGGGTCAGATACGCAGTATTTT.

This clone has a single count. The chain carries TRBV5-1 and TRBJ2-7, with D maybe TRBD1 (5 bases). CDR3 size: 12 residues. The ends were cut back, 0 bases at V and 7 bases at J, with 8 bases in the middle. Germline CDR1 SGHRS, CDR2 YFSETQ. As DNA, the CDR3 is TGCGCCAGCAGCTTGGCAGGGCGAGAGCAGTACTTC. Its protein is CASSLAGREQYF. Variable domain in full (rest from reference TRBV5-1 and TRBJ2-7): KAGVTQTPRYLIKTRGQQVTLSCSPISGHRSVSWYQQTPGQGLQFLFEYFSETQRNKGNFPGRFSGRQFSNSRSEMNVSTLELGDSALYLCASSLAGREQYFGPGTRLTVT.

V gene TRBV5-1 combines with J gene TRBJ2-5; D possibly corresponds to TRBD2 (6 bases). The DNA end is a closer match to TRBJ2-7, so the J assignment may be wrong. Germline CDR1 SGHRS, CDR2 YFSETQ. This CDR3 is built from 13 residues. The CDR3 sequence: CASSFYGSNEQYF. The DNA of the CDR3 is TGCGCCAGCAGCTTCTACGGGAGCAACGAGCAGTACTTC.

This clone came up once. The CDR3 sequence is CASSPSTRGWTEAFF. CDR3 coding DNA: TGTGCCAGCAGTCCCTCAACCAGGGGTTGGACTGAAGCTTTCTTT. V usage is TRBV27 and J usage is TRBJ1-1, with D possibly matching TRBD1 (6 bases). CDR3 length equals 15 residues. The germline V gene has CDR1 MNHEY and CDR2 SMNVEV (reference sequence). The V end was cut by 5 bases, the J end by 5 bases, with 18 bases between.

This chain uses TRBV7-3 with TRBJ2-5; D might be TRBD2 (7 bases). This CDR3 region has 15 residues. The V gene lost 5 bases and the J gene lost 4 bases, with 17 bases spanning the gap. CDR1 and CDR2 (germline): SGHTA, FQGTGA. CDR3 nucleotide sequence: TGTGCCAGCAGCGCCCTCGGACAGCGGGGAGAGACCCAGTACTTC. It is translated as CASSALGQRGETQYF. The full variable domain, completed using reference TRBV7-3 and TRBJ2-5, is GAGVSQTPSNKVTEKGKYVELRCDPISGHTALYWYRQSLGQGPEFLIYFQGTGAADDSGLPNDRFFAVRPEGSVSTLKIQRTERGDSAVYLCASSALGQRGETQYFGPGTRLLVL.

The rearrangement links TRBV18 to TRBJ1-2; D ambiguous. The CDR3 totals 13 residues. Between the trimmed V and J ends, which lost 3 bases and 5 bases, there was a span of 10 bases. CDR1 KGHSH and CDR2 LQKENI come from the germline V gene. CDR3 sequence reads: CASSPEVAYGYTF. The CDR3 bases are TGTGCCAGCTCACCGGAAGTAGCTTATGGCTACACCTTC. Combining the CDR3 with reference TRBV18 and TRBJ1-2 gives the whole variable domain NAGVMQNPRHLVRRRGQEARLRCSPMKGHSHVYWYRQLPEEGLKFMVYLQKENIIDESGMPKERFSAEFPKEGPSILRIQQVVRGDSAAYFCASSPEVAYGYTFGSGTRLTVV.

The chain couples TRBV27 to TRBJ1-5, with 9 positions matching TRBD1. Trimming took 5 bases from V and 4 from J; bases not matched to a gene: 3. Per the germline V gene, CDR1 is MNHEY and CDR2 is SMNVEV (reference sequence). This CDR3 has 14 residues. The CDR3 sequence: CASSLQGANQPQHF. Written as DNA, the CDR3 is TGTGCCAGCAGTCTACAGGGGGCAAATCAGCCCCAGCATTTT.

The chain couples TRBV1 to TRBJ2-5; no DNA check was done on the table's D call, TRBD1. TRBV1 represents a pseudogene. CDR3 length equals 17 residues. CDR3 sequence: CTSSPSGTGGWQETQYF. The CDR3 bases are TGCACCAGCAGCCCATCCGGGACAGGGGGCTGGCAAGAGACCCAGTACTTC.

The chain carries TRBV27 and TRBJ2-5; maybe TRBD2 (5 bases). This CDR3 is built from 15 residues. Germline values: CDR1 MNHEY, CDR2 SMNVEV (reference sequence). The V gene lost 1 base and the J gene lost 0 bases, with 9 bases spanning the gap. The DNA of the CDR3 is TGTGCCAGCAGTTTATGGGCCGGGAACCAAGAGACCCAGTACTTC. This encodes CASSLWAGNQETQYF.

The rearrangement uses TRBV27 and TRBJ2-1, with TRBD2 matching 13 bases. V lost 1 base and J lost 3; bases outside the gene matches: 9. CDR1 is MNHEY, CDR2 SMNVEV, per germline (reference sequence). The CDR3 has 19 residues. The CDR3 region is CASSLLGLAGDGNYNEQFF. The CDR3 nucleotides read TGTGCCAGCAGTTTATTAGGACTAGCGGGAGATGGAAACTACAATGAGCAGTTCTTC.

CDR3 DNA: TGTGCCAGCAGTTCTATCCAGGGCTATAATTCACCCCTCCACTTT. It codes for CASSSIQGYNSPLHF. The V call is TRBV27, the J call TRBJ1-6; D possibly corresponds to TRBD1 (5 bases). This CDR3 is built from 15 residues. Germline V CDR1 and CDR2: MNHEY, SMNVEV (reference sequence). Trimming pared 4 bases from V and 3 bases from J, leaving 10 bases between.

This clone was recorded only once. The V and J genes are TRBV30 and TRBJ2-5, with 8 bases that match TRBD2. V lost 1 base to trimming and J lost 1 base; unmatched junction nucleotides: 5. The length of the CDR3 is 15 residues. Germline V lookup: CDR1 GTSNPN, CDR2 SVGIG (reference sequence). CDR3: CAWSELAGPQETQYF. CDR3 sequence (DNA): TGTGCCTGGAGTGAGCTAGCGGGCCCCCAAGAGACCCAGTACTTC.